Here is one TCR beta chain with its context. Its antigen is undetermined. CDR1 is MNHEY and CDR2 is SVGAGI in the germline V gene. This CDR3 is 14 amino acids long. With 6 bases clipped from V and 3 bases from J, the junction kept 5 bases outside the gene matches. This specimen belongs to a study of cytomegalovirus exposure and HLA in healthy donors. General observations from the study: Donors belonging to an Asian-associated ancestry cluster reportedly showed fewer N-insertions in productive TCRs than the roughly 670-donor mean, according to what a later analysis found.

With 60 Vbeta and 13 Jbeta primers, the PCR was carried out. The method was immunoSEQ multiplex PCR; TCRdb's version includes in-frame clones alone and lacks a portion of them. The table has roughly 200,000 clones, around 85% seen once. The chain is built from TRBV6-5 and TRBJ2-7; 10 positions match TRBD1. Sequenced input: PBMCs. The TCR sequence derives from a woman aged 45-65 years in good health and CMV-seronegative. CDR3 DNA: TGTGCCAGCAGCTACCGGGACAGGGGCTACGAGCAGTACTTC. As protein: CASSYRDRGYEQYF.